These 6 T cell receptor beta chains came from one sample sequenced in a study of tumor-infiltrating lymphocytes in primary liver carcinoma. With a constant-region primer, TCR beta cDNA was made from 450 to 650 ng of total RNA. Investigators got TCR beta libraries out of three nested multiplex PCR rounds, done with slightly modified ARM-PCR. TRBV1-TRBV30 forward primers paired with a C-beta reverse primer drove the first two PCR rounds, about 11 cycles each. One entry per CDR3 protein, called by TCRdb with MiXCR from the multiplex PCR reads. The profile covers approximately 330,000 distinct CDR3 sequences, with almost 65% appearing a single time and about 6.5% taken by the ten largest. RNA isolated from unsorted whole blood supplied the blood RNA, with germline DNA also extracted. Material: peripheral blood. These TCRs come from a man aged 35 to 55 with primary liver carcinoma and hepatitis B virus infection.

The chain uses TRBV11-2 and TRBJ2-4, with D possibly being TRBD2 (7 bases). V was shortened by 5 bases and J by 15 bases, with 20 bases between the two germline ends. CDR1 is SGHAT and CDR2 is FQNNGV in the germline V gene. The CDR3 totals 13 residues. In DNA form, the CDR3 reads TGTGCCAGCAGCGCAGCTCGGGGGGCTGTTGGGTACTTC. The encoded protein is CASSAARGAVGYF. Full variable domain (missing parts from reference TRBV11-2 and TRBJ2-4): EAGVAQSPRYKIIEKRQSVAFWCNPISGHATLYWYQQILGQGPKLLIQFQNNGVVDDSQLPKDRFSAERLKGVDSTLKIQPAKLEDSAVYLCASSAARGAVGYFGAGTRLSVL.

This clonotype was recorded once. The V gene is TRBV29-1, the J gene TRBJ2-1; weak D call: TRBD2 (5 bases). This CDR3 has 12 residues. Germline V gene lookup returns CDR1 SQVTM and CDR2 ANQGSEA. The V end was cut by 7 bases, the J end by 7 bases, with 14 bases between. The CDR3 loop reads CSGIGSWNEQFF. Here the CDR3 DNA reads TGCAGCGGAATTGGGAGTTGGAATGAGCAGTTCTTC.

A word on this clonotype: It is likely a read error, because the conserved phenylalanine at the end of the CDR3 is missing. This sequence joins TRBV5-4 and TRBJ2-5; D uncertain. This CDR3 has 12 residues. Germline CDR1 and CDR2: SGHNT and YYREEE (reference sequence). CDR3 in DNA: TGTGCCAGCGGCTTCTCGTCCCGGACCCAGTACTCC. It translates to CASGFSSRTQYS.

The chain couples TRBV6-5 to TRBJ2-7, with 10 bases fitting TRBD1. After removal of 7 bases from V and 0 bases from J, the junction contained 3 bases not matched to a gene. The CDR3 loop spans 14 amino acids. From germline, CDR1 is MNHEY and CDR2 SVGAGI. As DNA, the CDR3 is TGTGCCAGCACTTGGACAGGGGGCTCCTACGAGCAGTACTTC. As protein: CASTWTGGSYEQYF.

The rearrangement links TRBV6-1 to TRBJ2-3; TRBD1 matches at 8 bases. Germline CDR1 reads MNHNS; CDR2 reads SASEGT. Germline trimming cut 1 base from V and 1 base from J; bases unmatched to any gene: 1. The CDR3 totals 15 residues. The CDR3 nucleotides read TGTGCCAGCAGTGAAGAGACAGGGGGCACAGATACGCAGTATTTT. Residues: CASSEETGGTDTQYF.

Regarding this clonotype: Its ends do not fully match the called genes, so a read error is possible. CDR3: CASSHLAGGHDEHFF. The CDR3 DNA follows: TGCGCCAGCAGCCACCTAGCGGGAGGGCACGATGAGCATTTCTTC. The J gene is TRBJ2-1, the V gene TRBV4-3; 12 nucleotides line up with TRBD2. The CDR3 loop spans 15 amino acids. Germline values: CDR1 LGHNA, CDR2 YSLEER.